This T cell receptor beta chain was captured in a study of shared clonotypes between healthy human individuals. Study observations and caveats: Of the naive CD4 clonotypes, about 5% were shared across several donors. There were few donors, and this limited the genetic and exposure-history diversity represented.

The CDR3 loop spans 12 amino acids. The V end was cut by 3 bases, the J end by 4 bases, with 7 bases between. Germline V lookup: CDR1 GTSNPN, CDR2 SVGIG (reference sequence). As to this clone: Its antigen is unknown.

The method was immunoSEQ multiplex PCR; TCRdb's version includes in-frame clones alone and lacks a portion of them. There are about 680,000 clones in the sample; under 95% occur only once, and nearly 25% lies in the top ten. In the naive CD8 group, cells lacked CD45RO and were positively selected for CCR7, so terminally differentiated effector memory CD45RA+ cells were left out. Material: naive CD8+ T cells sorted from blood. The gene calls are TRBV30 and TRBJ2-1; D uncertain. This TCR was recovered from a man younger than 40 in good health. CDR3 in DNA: TGTGCCTGGAGCAGCAGGTACAATGAGCAGTTCTTC. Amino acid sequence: CAWSSRYNEQFF.